The rows below give T cell receptor beta chains drawn from one sample of a study of long-term antiretroviral therapy in people with HIV. TCRdb's table, derived via immunoSEQ multiplex PCR, lists solely in-frame clones and lacks some. The data show approximately 30,000 clones, approximately 83% seen once. The specimen was unsorted PBMCs, collected about 2.7 years after starting antiretroviral therapy. The source is a man aged 25 to 45 with HIV. Each CDR3 is given with its conserved first and last residue. A D gene is named only where the DNA matches it firmly. Clone size is shown for a subset of rows, as once, few, many or a class of expanded clone.

.	14	TRBV7-2	TRBJ1-1	.	TGTGCCAGCAGCTTAGGGGTGGGGAACACTGAAGCTTTCTTT	CASSLGVGNTEAFF
.	14	TRBV7-6	TRBJ2-7	.	TGTGCCAGCAGCTTAGGGGGTGGAGGGTACGAGCAGTACTTC	CASSLGGGGYEQYF
.	11	TRBV7-9	TRBJ2-1	.	TGTGCCAGCAGCGGATACAATGAGCAGTTCTTC	CASSGYNEQFF
.	15	TRBV2	TRBJ2-2	once	TGTGCCAGCACCACATTGCCCCAGAACACCGGGGAGCTGTTTTTT	CASTTLPQNTGELFF
.	14	TRBV9	TRBJ1-1	.	TGTGCCAGCAGCGTATCAAATTTGAACACTGAAGCTTTCTTT	CASSVSNLNTEAFF
TRBD1	16	TRBV14	TRBJ2-2	.	TGTGCCAGCAGCCCGAGGACAGGGGACCTAACCGGGGAGCTGTTTTTT	CASSPRTGDLTGELFF
.	14	TRBV27	TRBJ2-5	.	TGTGCCAGCAGTTTTGGCGGGATATCGGAGACCCAGTACTTC	CASSFGGISETQYF
.	12	TRBV28	TRBJ2-7	.	TGTGCCAGCGGGTACCTTCACCTCGAGCAGTACTTC	CASGYLHLEQYF
.	14	TRBV5-1	TRBJ1-1	once	TGCGCCAGCAGCTTCCAGACAGGTCCTGGTGAAGCTTTCTTT	CASSFQTGPGEAFF
TRBD1	16	TRBV5-1	TRBJ2-4	.	TGCGCCAGCAGCCCCATACAGGGGATAGCCAAAAACATTCAGTACTTC	CASSPIQGIAKNIQYF
.	13	TRBV30	TRBJ1-2	.	TGTGCCTGGACCGGAGGGTGGGGCTATGGCTACACCTTC	CAWTGGWGYGYTF
.	17	TRBV6-1	TRBJ1-1	.	TGTGCCAGCAGTGAAGCTAGTCGGCACTGGGGGCACACTGAAGCTTTCTTT	CASSEASRHWGHTEAFF
.	17	TRBV5-1	TRBJ1-2	once	TGCGCCAGCACCCCAAGGTCGGGGGCAAGAGCTAACTATGGCTACACCTTC	CASTPRSGARANYGYTF
TRBD1	17	TRBV11-2	TRBJ1-4	.	TGTGCCAGCAGCTTCTCGAGGGGACAGGAACGGGGAGAAAAACTGTTTTTT	CASSFSRGQERGEKLFF
.	15	TRBV5-4	TRBJ1-2	.	TGTGCCAGCAGCTTGCCGGGGCCAGCTAACTATGGCTACACCTTC	CASSLPGPANYGYTF
TRBD1	15	TRBV7-9	TRBJ2-2	.	TGTGCCAGCCTCAGGGGGCGCCGGAACACCGGGGAGCTGTTTTTT	CASLRGRRNTGELFF
TRBD2	14	TRBV14	TRBJ2-1	.	TGTGCCAGCAGCCCAGCGGGGCCCCTCAATGAGCAGTTCTTC	CASSPAGPLNEQFF
.	15	TRBV4-1	TRBJ1-1	.	TGCGCCAGCAGCCAAGGGACGGGGTCGACCACTGAAGCTTTCTTT	CASSQGTGSTTEAFF
.	15	TRBV18	TRBJ2-3	.	TGTGCCAGCTCACCAGCGTACCCGAGTCCAGATACGCAGTATTTT	CASSPAYPSPDTQYF
.	14	TRBV28	TRBJ2-1	few	TGTGCCAGCAGTCAATATCAACAGGTTAATGAGCAGTTCTTC	CASSQYQQVNEQFF
TRBD1	15	TRBV5-4	TRBJ2-2	.	TGTGCCAGCAGCTTGGTGCAGGGGGCCACCGGGGAGCTGTTTTTT	CASSLVQGATGELFF
.	14	TRBV7-2	TRBJ2-1	few	TGTGCCAGCACCAACACGGACGGCAACAATGAGCAGTTCTTC	CASTNTDGNNEQFF
TRBD2	18	TRBV5-8	TRBJ2-1	.	TGTGCCAGCAGCCCGGGACTAGCGGCTCGGGCCTCCTACAATGAGCAGTTCTTC	CASSPGLAARASYNEQFF
.	15	TRBV5-6	TRBJ1-1	.	TGTGCCAGCAGCACGCAGGGGTTTTCGAACACTGAAGCTTTCTTT	CASSTQGFSNTEAFF
.	13	TRBV19	TRBJ2-2	.	TGTGCCAGTAGTATCAGAGAGGCCGGGGAGCTGTTTTTT	CASSIREAGELFF
.	15	TRBV19	TRBJ2-5	.	TGTGCCAGTAGTAATTCGGGACTGCCTCAAGAGACCCAGTACTTC	CASSNSGLPQETQYF
TRBD1	14	TRBV2	TRBJ2-1	once	TGTGCCAGCAGTAAGGGACAGGGCTCCAATGAGCAGTTCTTC	CASSKGQGSNEQFF
TRBD1	15	TRBV30	TRBJ1-5	.	TGTGCCTGGAAGCTTAACGGACAGGGGTATCAGCCCCAGCATTTT	CAWKLNGQGYQPQHF